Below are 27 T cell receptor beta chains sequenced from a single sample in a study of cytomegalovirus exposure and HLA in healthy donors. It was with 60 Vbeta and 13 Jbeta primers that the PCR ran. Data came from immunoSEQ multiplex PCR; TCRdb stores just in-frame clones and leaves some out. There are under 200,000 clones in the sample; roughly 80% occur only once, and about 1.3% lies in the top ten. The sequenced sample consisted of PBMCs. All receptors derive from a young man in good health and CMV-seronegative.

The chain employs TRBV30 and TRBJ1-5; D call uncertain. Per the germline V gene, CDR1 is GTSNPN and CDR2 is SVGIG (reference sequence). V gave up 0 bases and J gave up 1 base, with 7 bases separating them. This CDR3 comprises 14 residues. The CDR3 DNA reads TGTGCCTGGAGTGTACGGGGAAGCAATCAGCCCCAGCATTTT. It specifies CAWSVRGSNQPQHF.

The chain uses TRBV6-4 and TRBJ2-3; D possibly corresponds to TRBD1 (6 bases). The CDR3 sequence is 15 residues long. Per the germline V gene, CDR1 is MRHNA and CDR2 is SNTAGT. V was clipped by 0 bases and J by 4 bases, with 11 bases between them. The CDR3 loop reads CASSDSNRASDTQYF. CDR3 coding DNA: TGTGCCAGCAGTGACTCGAACAGGGCTTCAGATACGCAGTATTTT.

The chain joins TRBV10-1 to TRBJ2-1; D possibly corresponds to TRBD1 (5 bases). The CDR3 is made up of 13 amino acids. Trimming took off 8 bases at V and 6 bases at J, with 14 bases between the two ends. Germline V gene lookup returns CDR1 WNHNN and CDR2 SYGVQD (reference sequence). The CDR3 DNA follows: TGCGCCAGCCCCTTTTCCAGGGTCAATGAGCAGTTCTTC. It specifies CASPFSRVNEQFF.

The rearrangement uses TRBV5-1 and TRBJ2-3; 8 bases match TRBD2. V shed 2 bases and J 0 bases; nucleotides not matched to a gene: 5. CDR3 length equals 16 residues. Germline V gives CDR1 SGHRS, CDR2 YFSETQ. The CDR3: CASSLIPGGSTDTQYF. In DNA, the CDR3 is TGCGCCAGCAGCTTAATCCCGGGGGGGAGCACAGATACGCAGTATTTT.

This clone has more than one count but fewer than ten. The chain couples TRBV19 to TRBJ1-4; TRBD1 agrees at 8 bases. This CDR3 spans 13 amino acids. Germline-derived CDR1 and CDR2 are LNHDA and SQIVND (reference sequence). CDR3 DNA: TGTGCGAGTGGAGGACAGGGCTCCCGAAAACTGTTTTTT. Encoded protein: CASGGQGSRKLFF.

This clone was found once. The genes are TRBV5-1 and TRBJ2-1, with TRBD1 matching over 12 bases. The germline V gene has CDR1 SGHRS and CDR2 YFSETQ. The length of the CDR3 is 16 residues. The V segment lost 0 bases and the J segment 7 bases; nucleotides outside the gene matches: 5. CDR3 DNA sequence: TGCGCCAGCAGCTTGGTGCAGGGACAGGGGGCGAATGAGCAGTTCTTC. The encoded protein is CASSLVQGQGANEQFF.

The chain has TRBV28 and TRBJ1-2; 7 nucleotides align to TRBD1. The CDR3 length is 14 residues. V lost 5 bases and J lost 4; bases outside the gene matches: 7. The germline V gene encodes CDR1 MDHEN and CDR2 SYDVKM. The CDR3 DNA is TGTGCCAGCAGTCCCCCCCGACAGGGCTATGGCTACACCTTC. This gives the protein CASSPPRQGYGYTF.

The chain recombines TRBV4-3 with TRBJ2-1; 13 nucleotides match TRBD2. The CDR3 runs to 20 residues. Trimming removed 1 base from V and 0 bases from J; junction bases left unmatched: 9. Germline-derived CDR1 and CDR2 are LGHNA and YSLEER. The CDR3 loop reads CASSQVRLAGGQSSYNEQFF. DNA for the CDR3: TGCGCCAGCAGCCAAGTCAGACTAGCGGGGGGCCAAAGCTCCTACAATGAGCAGTTCTTC.

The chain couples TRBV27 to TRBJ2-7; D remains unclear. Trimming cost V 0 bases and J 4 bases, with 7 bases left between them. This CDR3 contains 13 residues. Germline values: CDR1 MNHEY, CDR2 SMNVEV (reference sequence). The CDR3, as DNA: TGTGCCAGCAGTTTATCGATCGGGTACGAGCAGTACTTC. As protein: CASSLSIGYEQYF.

CDR3 protein: CASSLRRGTGANVLTF. The CDR3 nucleotides read TGTGCCAGCAGCCTACGGCGGGGAACTGGGGCCAACGTCCTGACTTTC. The chain couples TRBV5-6 to TRBJ2-6, with D tentatively TRBD2 (6 bases). Germline CDR1 SGHDT, CDR2 YYEEEE. V shed 4 bases and J shed 2 bases, with 13 bases lying between them. The CDR3 runs 16 residues.

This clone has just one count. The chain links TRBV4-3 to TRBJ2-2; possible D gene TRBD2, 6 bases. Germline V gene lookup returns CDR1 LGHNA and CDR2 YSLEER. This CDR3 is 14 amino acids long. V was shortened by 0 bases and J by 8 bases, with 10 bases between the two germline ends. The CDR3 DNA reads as TGCGCCAGCAGCCAAGACGGGGGTTTTGGGGAGCTGTTTTTT. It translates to CASSQDGGFGELFF.

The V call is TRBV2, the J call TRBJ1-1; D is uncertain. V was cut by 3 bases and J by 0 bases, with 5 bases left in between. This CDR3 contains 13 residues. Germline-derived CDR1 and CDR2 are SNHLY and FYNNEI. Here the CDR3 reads CASSERMNTEAFF. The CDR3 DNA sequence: TGTGCCAGCAGTGAGAGAATGAACACTGAAGCTTTCTTT.

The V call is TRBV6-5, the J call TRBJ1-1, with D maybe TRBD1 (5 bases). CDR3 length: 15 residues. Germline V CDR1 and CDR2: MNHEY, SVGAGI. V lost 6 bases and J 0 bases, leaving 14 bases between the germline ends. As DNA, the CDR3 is TGTGCCAGCAGCTATAGGACACTCATGAACACTGAAGCTTTCTTT. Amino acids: CASSYRTLMNTEAFF.

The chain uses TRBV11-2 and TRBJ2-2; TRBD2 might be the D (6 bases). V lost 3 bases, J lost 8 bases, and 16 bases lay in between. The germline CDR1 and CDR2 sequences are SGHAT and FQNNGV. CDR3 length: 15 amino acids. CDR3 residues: CASSFRGTAGGELFF. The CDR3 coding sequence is TGTGCCAGCAGCTTCCGGGGAACGGCGGGAGGGGAGCTGTTTTTT. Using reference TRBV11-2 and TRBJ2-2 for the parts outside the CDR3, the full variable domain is EAGVAQSPRYKIIEKRQSVAFWCNPISGHATLYWYQQILGQGPKLLIQFQNNGVVDDSQLPKDRFSAERLKGVDSTLKIQPAKLEDSAVYLCASSFRGTAGGELFFGEGSRLTVL.

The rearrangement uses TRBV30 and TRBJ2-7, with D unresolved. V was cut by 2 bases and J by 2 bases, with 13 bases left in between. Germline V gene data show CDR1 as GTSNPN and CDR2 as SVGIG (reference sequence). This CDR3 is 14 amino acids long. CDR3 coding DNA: TGTGCCTGGAGTTGGAGACCTAAGCCCTACGAGCAGTACTTC. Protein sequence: CAWSWRPKPYEQYF.

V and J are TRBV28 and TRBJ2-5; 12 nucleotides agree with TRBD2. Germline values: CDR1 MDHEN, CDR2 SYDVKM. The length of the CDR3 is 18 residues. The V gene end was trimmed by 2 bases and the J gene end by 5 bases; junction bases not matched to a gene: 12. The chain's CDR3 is CASSLRLAGGISAETQYF. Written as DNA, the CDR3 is TGTGCCAGCAGTTTACGGCTAGCGGGGGGGATTTCGGCTGAGACCCAGTACTTC.

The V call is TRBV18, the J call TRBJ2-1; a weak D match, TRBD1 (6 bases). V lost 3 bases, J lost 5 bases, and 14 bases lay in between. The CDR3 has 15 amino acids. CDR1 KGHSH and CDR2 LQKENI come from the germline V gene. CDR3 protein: CASSPQGSINNEQFF. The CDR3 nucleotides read TGTGCCAGCTCACCGCAGGGGTCCATTAACAATGAGCAGTTCTTC. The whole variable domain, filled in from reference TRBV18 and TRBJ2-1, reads NAGVMQNPRHLVRRRGQEARLRCSPMKGHSHVYWYRQLPEEGLKFMVYLQKENIIDESGMPKERFSAEFPKEGPSILRIQQVVRGDSAAYFCASSPQGSINNEQFFGPGTRLTVL.

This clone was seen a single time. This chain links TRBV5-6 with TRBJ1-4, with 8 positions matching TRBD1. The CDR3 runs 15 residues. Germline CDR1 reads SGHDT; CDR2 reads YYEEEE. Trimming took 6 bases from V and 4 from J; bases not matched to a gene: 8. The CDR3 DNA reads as TGTGCCAGCACCACCCCAGGGGGCCGTAATGAAAAACTGTTTTTT. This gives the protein CASTTPGGRNEKLFF.

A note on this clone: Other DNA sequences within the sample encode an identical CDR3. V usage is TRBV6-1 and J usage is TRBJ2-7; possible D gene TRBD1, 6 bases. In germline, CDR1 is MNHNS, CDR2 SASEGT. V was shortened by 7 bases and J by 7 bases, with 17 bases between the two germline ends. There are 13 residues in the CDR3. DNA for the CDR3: TGTGCCAGCACTCAAGGGGGACGGAGGGAGCAGTACTTC. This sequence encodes CASTQGGRREQYF.

DNA of the CDR3: TGCGCCAGCAGCCCCCAACCGGGACTGAACCTCTACGAGCAGTACTTC. Residues: CASSPQPGLNLYEQYF. V and J are TRBV5-1 and TRBJ2-7, with D perhaps TRBD2 (6 bases). Looked up from germline, CDR1 is SGHRS and CDR2 is YFSETQ. Trimming stripped 4 bases from V and 3 bases from J, with 20 bases between. This CDR3 region has 16 residues. Full variable domain (remainder filled in from reference TRBV5-1 and TRBJ2-7): KAGVTQTPRYLIKTRGQQVTLSCSPISGHRSVSWYQQTPGQGLQFLFEYFSETQRNKGNFPGRFSGRQFSNSRSEMNVSTLELGDSALYLCASSPQPGLNLYEQYFGPGTRLTVT.

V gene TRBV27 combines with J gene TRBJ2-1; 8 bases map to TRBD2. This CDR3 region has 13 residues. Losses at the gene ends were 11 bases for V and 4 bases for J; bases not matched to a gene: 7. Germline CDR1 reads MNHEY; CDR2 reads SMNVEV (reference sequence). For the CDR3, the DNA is TGTGCCTCCGGGGGGGATAATTACAATGAGCAGTTCTTC. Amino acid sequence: CASGGDNYNEQFF.

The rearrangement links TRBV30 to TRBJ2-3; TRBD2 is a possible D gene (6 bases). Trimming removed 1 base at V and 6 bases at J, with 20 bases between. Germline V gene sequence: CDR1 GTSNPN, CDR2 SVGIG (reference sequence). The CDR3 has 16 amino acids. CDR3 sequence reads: CAWSDGRAGNGDTQYF. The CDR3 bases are TGTGCCTGGAGTGACGGCCGCGCGGGGAACGGCGATACGCAGTATTTT. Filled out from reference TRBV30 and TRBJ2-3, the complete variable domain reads SQTIHQWPATLVQPVGSPLSLECTVEGTSNPNLYWYRQAAGRGLQLLFYSVGIGQISSEVPQNLSASRPQDRQFILSSKKLLLSDSGFYLCAWSDGRAGNGDTQYFGPGTRLTVL.

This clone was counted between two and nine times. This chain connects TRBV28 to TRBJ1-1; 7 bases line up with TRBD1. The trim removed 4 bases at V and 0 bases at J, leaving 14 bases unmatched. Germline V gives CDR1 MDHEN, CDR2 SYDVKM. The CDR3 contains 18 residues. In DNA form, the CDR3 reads TGTGCCAGCAGTTACGGACAGGCCGTAGGGGGACTGAACACTGAAGCTTTCTTT. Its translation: CASSYGQAVGGLNTEAFF.

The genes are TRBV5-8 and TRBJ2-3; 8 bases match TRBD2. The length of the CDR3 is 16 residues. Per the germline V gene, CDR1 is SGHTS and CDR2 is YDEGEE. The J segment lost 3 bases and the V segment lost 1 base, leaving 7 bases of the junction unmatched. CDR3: CASSLSSTSGTDTQYF. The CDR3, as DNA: TGTGCCAGCAGCTTGTCCTCTACTAGCGGAACAGATACGCAGTATTTT. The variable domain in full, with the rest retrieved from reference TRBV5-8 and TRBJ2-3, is EAGVTQSPTHLIKTRGQQATLRCSPISGHTSVYWYQQALGLGLQFLLWYDEGEERNRGNFPPRFSGRQFPNYSSELNVNALELEDSALYLCASSLSSTSGTDTQYFGPGTRLTVL.

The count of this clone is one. CDR3 DNA: TGTGCCAGCAGCTTAGGAGGGAGTCGGGCTTTCTTT. Translated: CASSLGGSRAFF. The rearrangement links TRBV7-9 to TRBJ1-1; the D is unclear. CDR1 is SEHNR, CDR2 FQNEAQ, per germline (reference sequence). CDR3 length equals 12 residues. V was clipped by 1 base and J by 11 bases, with 11 bases between them.

In nucleotides, the CDR3 is TGTGCCATCAGTGACTATGGACAGGGGGCGCCGGGCACTGAAGCTTTCTTT. This gives the protein CAISDYGQGAPGTEAFF. The chain is built from TRBV10-3 and TRBJ1-1; 11 bases agree with TRBD1. CDR1 and CDR2 from the germline V gene are ENHRY and SYGVKD. The CDR3 loop spans 17 amino acids. V lost 3 bases to trimming and J lost 4 bases; unmatched junction nucleotides: 10.

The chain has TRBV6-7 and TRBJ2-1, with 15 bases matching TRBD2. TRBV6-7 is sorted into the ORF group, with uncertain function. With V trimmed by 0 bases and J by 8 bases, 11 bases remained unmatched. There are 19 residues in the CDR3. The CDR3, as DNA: TGTGCCAGCAGTTACTCCGGACTAGCGGGAGGGCCCCTGGACCATGAGCAGTTCTTC. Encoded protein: CASSYSGLAGGPLDHEQFF.